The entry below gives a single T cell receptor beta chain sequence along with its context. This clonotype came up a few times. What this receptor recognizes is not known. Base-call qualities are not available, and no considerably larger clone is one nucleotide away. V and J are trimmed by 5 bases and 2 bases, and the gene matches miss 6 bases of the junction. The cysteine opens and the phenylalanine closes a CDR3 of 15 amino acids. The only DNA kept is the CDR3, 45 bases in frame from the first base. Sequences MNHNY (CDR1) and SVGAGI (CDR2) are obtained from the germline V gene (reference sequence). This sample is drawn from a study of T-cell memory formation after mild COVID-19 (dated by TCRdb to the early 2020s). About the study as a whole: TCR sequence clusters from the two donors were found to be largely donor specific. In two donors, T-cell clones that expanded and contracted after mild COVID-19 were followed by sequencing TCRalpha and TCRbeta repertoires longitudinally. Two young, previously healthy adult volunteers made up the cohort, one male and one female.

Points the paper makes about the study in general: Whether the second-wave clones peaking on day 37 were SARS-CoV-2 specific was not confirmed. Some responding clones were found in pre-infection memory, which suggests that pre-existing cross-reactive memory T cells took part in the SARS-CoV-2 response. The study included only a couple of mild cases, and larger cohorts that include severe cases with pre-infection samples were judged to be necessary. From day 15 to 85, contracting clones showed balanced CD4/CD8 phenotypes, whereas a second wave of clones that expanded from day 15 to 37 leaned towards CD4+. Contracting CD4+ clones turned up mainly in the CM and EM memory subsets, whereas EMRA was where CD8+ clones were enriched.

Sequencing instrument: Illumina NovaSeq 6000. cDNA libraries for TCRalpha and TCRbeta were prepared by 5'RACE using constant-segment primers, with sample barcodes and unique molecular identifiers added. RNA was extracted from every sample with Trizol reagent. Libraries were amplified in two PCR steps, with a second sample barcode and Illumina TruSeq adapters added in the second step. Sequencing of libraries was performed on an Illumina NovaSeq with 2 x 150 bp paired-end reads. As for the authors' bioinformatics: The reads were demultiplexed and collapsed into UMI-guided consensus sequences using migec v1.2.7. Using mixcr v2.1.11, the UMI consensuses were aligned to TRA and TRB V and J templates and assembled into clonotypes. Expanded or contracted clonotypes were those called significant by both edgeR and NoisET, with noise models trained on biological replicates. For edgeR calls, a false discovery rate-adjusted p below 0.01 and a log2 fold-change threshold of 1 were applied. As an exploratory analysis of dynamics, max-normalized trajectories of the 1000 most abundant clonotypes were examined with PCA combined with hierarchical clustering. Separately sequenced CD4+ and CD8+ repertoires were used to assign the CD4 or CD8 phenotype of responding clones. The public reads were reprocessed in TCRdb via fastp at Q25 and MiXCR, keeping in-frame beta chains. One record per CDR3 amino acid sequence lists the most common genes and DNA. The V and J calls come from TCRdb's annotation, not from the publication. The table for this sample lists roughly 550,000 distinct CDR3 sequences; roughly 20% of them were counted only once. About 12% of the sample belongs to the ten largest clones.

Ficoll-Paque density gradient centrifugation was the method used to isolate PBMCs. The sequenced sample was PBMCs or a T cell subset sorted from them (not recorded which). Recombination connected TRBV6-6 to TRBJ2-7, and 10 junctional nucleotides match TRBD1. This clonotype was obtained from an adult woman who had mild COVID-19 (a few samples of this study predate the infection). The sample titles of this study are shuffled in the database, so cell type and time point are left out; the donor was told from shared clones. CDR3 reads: CASSATGTGAYEQYF. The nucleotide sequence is TGTGCCAGCAGTGCGACCGGGACAGGGGCCTACGAGCAGTACTTC.